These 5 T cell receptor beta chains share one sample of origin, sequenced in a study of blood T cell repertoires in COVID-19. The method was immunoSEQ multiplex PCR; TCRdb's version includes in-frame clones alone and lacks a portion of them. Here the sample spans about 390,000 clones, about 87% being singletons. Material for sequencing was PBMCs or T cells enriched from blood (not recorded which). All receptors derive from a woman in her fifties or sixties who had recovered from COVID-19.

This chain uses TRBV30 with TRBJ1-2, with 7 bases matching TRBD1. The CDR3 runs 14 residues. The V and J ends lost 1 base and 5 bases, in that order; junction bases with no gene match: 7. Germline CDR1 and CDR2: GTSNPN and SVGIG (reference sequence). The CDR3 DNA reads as TGTGCCTGGAGTGCCACGGGACAGAAGTATGGCTACACCTTC. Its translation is CAWSATGQKYGYTF.

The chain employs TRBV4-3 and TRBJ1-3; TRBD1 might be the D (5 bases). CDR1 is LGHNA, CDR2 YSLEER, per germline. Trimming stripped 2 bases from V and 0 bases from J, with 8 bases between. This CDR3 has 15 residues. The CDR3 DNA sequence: TGCGCCAGCAGCCAACTGGACATCTCTGGAAACACCATATATTTT. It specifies CASSQLDISGNTIYF.

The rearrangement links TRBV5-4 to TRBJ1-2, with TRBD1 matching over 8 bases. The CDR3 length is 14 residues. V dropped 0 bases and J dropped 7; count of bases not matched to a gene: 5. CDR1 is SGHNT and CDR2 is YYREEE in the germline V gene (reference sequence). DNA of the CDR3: TGTGCCAGCAGCTTGGTCTCAGGGGGCGGTGGCTACACCTTC. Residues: CASSLVSGGGGYTF.

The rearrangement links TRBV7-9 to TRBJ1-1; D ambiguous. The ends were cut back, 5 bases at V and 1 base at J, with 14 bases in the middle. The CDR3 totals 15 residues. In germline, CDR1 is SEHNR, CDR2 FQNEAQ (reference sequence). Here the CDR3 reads CASSLLSGTNTEAFF. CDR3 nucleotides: TGTGCCAGCAGCCTTTTGAGCGGAACGAACACTGAAGCTTTCTTT.

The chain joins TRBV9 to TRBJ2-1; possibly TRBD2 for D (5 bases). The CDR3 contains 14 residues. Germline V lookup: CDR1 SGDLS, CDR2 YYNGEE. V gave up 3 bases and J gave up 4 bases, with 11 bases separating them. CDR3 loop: CASSDPRGYNEQFF. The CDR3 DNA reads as TGTGCCAGCAGCGACCCCCGAGGGTACAATGAGCAGTTCTTC.